Below, 20 T cell receptor beta chains from the same sample are listed, as sequenced in a study of blood T cells in healthy people across ages. Combining a sample-barcoded 5' primer with a J-beta primer mix, a second PCR ran for about 7 to 12 cycles. TCRdb passed the 5' RACE reads through MiXCR, listing each CDR3 protein once. The data hold about 930,000 distinct CDR3 sequences, with 25% to 30% observed a single time. These data also featured in a second study, about T cells of mothers and their children.

Sequencing was done on a sample of blood. The receptor source for this set is a woman aged 40-49 years in good health.

This clonotype was observed a few times. This chain connects TRBV7-2 to TRBJ2-3, with TRBD2 matching 11 bases. From germline, CDR1 is SGHTA and CDR2 FQGNSA. J gave up 6 bases and V 3 bases, and 2 bases lay outside the gene matches. The CDR3 runs 14 residues. The DNA of the CDR3 is TGTGCCAGCAGCTTGGGACTAGCGGAGGATACGCAGTATTTT. Its protein product is CASSLGLAEDTQYF.

This rearrangement joins TRBV30 to TRBJ1-1; 7 bases fit TRBD1. CDR3 length: 14 amino acids. The germline V gene has CDR1 GTSNPN and CDR2 SVGIG (reference sequence). With V trimmed by 3 bases and J by 1 base, 5 bases remained unmatched. CDR3 region: CAWRGTAWNTEAFF. The CDR3 DNA reads TGTGCCTGGAGGGGGACAGCCTGGAACACTGAAGCTTTCTTT. The full variable domain, in which reference TRBV30 and TRBJ1-1 provide the parts outside the CDR3, is SQTIHQWPATLVQPVGSPLSLECTVEGTSNPNLYWYRQAAGRGLQLLFYSVGIGQISSEVPQNLSASRPQDRQFILSSKKLLLSDSGFYLCAWRGTAWNTEAFFGQGTRLTVV.

This clonotype turned up a few times. The gene calls are TRBV20-1 and TRBJ2-7; weak D call: TRBD1 (5 bases). The CDR3 consists of 14 residues. V was trimmed by 3 bases and J by 3 bases, leaving 15 bases between them. CDR1 and CDR2 (germline): DFQATT, SNEGSKA (reference sequence). Here the CDR3 DNA reads TGCAGTGCTAGTGACATAGGGGTTGGCTACGAGCAGTACTTC. Translating it yields CSASDIGVGYEQYF.

The chain is built from TRBV7-3 and TRBJ1-2, with TRBD1 identical over 7 bases. Germline V gives CDR1 SGHTA, CDR2 FQGTGA. J gave up 4 bases and V 5 bases, and 7 bases lay outside the gene matches. This CDR3 region has 14 residues. The CDR3 region is CASSEGGTVYGYTF. The CDR3 bases are TGTGCCAGCAGCGAAGGAGGGACAGTCTATGGCTACACCTTC.

The rearrangement uses TRBV6-6 and TRBJ1-6; D not certain. The germline gives CDR1 MNHNY, CDR2 SVGAGI (reference sequence). The V and J ends lost 8 bases and 6 bases respectively, with 17 bases between them. This CDR3 spans 15 amino acids. CDR3 in amino acids: CASGDPGPINSPLHF. The CDR3 DNA sequence: TGTGCCAGCGGCGATCCCGGACCGATTAATTCACCCCTCCACTTT.

This rearrangement joins TRBV28 to TRBJ2-1, with 9 nucleotides matching TRBD2. Germline loops: CDR1 MDHEN, CDR2 SYDVKM. J was trimmed by 0 bases and V by 4 bases; bases with no gene match: 10. The CDR3 covers 18 residues. Here the CDR3 reads CASSSLPGLAVSYNEQFF. CDR3 bases: TGTGCCAGCAGTTCTTTGCCGGGACTAGCTGTCTCCTACAATGAGCAGTTCTTC.

The chain recombines TRBV25-1 with TRBJ1-4; 9 bases align to TRBD1. Germline CDR1 MGHDK, CDR2 SYGVNS. The junction had 6 bases not matched to a gene; V was cut back by 3 bases and J by 7 bases. The CDR3 extends over 15 amino acids. The CDR3 sequence is CASSESGTGPEKLFF. CDR3 sequence (DNA): TGTGCCAGCAGTGAGTCAGGGACAGGGCCTGAAAAACTGTTTTTT.

The table lists this clonotype with a few counts. The chain couples TRBV28 to TRBJ2-5; no definite D call. Trimming removed 6 bases from V and 5 bases from J, with 7 bases in between. Germline V lookup: CDR1 MDHEN, CDR2 SYDVKM. The CDR3 loop spans 11 amino acids. The CDR3 protein is CASRNKETQYF. Written as DNA, the CDR3 is TGTGCCAGCAGAAACAAGGAGACCCAGTACTTC. Full variable domain (remainder filled in from reference TRBV28 and TRBJ2-5): DVKVTQSSRYLVKRTGEKVFLECVQDMDHENMFWYRQDPGLGLRLIYFSYDVKMKEKGDIPEGYSVSREKKERFSLILESASTNQTSMYLCASRNKETQYFGPGTRLLVL.

The rearrangement links TRBV28 to TRBJ2-5; D is undetermined. Trimming removed 5 bases from V and 0 bases from J, with 10 bases in between. CDR3 size: 14 residues. Per the germline V gene, CDR1 is MDHEN and CDR2 is SYDVKM. The DNA of the CDR3 is TGTGCCAGCAGTCCCCCTTGGGACCAAGAGACCCAGTACTTC. Protein sequence: CASSPPWDQETQYF.

The genes are TRBV5-1 and TRBJ1-1; D perhaps matches TRBD1 (5 bases). The V gene lost 4 bases and the J gene lost 1 base, with 14 bases spanning the gap. The length of the CDR3 is 15 residues. The germline gives CDR1 SGHRS, CDR2 YFSETQ. CDR3 DNA sequence: TGCGCCAGCAGCGGCGGGGGGTTTAAGAACACTGAAGCTTTCTTT. Translation: CASSGGGFKNTEAFF.

The chain is built from TRBV7-2 and TRBJ2-5; TRBD2 agrees at 14 bases. The trim removed 5 bases at V and 5 bases at J, leaving 19 bases unmatched. The CDR3 loop spans 20 amino acids. CDR1 SGHTA and CDR2 FQGNSA come from the germline V gene. The chain's CDR3 is CASSAGRLAGGPSYNETQYF. CDR3 coding DNA: TGTGCCAGCAGCGCAGGCAGACTAGCGGGGGGGCCGTCCTACAATGAGACCCAGTACTTC.

This clonotype was seen a few times. A much more abundant neighbour one base away suggests this may be a read error. As DNA, the CDR3 is TGTGCCAGCAGGCCCCAAGGAGGAAACTATGGCTACACCTTC. Its protein product is CASRPQGGNYGYTF. This chain connects TRBV12-3 or TRBV12-4 to TRBJ1-2; D remains unclear. V gave up 6 bases and J gave up 2 bases, with 13 bases separating them. This CDR3 comprises 14 residues.

V usage is TRBV28 and J usage is TRBJ1-5; D gene ambiguous. V was pared by 6 bases and J by 4 bases, with 10 bases between. Looked up from germline, CDR1 is MDHEN and CDR2 is SYDVKM. This CDR3 is 13 amino acids long. DNA for the CDR3: TGTGCCAGCAGGTGGACGGATAATCAGCCCCAGCATTTT. It translates to CASRWTDNQPQHF.

This clonotype appeared many times. This chain uses TRBV27 with TRBJ2-5; D is ambiguous. The CDR3 extends over 14 amino acids. Germline CDR1 reads MNHEY; CDR2 reads SMNVEV (reference sequence). V shed 2 bases and J shed 5 bases, with 12 bases lying between them. The CDR3 here is CASSLVMGSETQYF. CDR3 DNA sequence: TGTGCCAGCAGTTTAGTAATGGGTAGTGAGACCCAGTACTTC.

This clonotype was seen many times. The genes are TRBV20-1 and TRBJ2-1; tentative D call: TRBD2 (6 bases). CDR3 length: 16 amino acids. The V and J ends lost 0 bases and 1 base respectively, with 13 bases between them. Germline lookup yields CDR1 DFQATT and CDR2 SNEGSKA (reference sequence). The CDR3 nucleotides read TGCAGTGCTAGAGATCCGGGCCGGGGGTCCTACAATGAGCAGTTCTTC. This encodes CSARDPGRGSYNEQFF.

The chain joins TRBV18 to TRBJ2-7; possibly TRBD1 or TRBD2 for D (5 bases each). The V gene's germline CDR1 is KGHSH and CDR2 LQKENI. The CDR3 runs 18 residues. With 1 base removed from V and 4 bases from J, the gap between germline ends came to 23 bases. The DNA of the CDR3 is TGTGCCAGCTCACCACTCGGGGCTTCATCGGACACTCAGTACGAGCAGTACTTC. Protein sequence: CASSPLGASSDTQYEQYF. Together with reference TRBV18 and TRBJ2-7, the CDR3 gives the full variable domain: NAGVMQNPRHLVRRRGQEARLRCSPMKGHSHVYWYRQLPEEGLKFMVYLQKENIIDESGMPKERFSAEFPKEGPSILRIQQVVRGDSAAYFCASSPLGASSDTQYEQYFGPGTRLTVT.

With respect to this clonotype: A read error is possible here, since a much larger clone lies one base away. The chain carries TRBV9 and TRBJ2-1; 12 bases agree with TRBD2. The germline gives CDR1 SGDLS, CDR2 YYNGEE. The CDR3 runs to 19 residues. The DNA for the CDR3 is TGTGCCGGCAGCGGACTACTAGCGGGGGGCCTTAGCTCCTACAATGAGCAGTTCTTC. Encoded protein: CAGSGLLAGGLSSYNEQFF.

This clonotype was counted at least ten times. The chain carries TRBV15 and TRBJ2-1; no clear D. This CDR3 contains 14 residues. V lost 1 base and J 2 bases, leaving 6 bases between the germline ends. Per the germline V gene, CDR1 is LNHNV and CDR2 is YYDKDF (reference sequence). This CDR3 reads CATSRVVTYNEQFF. The CDR3 DNA follows: TGTGCCACCAGCAGAGTCGTTACCTACAATGAGCAGTTCTTC. Full variable domain (rest looked up from reference TRBV15 and TRBJ2-1): DAMVIQNPRYQVTQFGKPVTLSCSQTLNHNVMYWYQQKSSQAPKLLFHYYDKDFNNEADTPDNFQSRRPNTSFCFLDIRSPGLGDTAMYLCATSRVVTYNEQFFGPGTRLTVL.

Many counts were recorded for this clonotype. The chain employs TRBV6-1 and TRBJ2-5, with D unclear. The CDR3 is made up of 14 amino acids. CDR1 and CDR2 from the germline V gene are MNHNS and SASEGT. V was clipped by 7 bases and J by 5 bases, with 17 bases between them. CDR3 residues: CASTSQTVSETQYF. In DNA, the CDR3 is TGTGCCAGCACCTCGCAAACGGTGTCGGAGACCCAGTACTTC.

The V call is TRBV5-1, the J call TRBJ2-1; 7 bases map to TRBD2. The DNA matches TRBJ2-7 better at its end, which makes the J call doubtful. The length of the CDR3 is 14 residues. Per the germline V gene, CDR1 is SGHRS and CDR2 is YFSETQ. The CDR3 DNA follows: TGCGCCAGCTTGAGCGGGGAGTCCTACAATGAGCAGTACTTC. Its protein is CASLSGESYNEQYF.